This T cell receptor (beta chain) was recorded in a study of T cell responses to AZD1222 COVID-19 vaccine (dated by TCRdb to the early 2020s). Turning to the overall study: Because spike-specific TCR depth and breadth did not differ between the two schedules, AZD1222 recipients who got a second dose at roughly 4 weeks were pooled with those who got a second dose at roughly 12 weeks. TCR sequencing was performed for more than 230 trial participants, of whom 200 to 220 were given two doses of AZD1222 and approximately 25 were given two doses of MenACWY control vaccine. Enrollment into the trials was organized by age into subgroups of 18-55, 56-69 and 70-plus years, and those subgroups contained approximately 150, 30 and 60 TCR-sequenced participants, respectively. General findings and caveats noted by the study authors: Spike-specific TCR breadth and depth rose significantly after two AZD1222 doses compared with day 0 and with MenACWY recipients. Conclusions about previously exposed vaccinees are limited, since just six AZD1222 recipients were seropositive for SARS-CoV-2 at baseline. Reportedly, almost half of the unique spike-specific TCRs recognized epitopes lying outside the regions that are mutated in the B.1.351 and B.1.1.7 variants. Because no day 14 peak-response samples were available, repertoires were characterized only after the peak T cell response. Most participants were white British and females outnumbered males, and the authors suggested that clonal diversity may have been underestimated. CD4 TCRs associated with the vaccine covered the entire spike protein, and the dominant responses were in regions 160-218 and 743-854. The 56-69-year group was small, and its depth increase did not reach significance, likely because of low power.

As to this clone: Its antigen has not been determined. The record has no base qualities; no much larger clone is one base away.

The CDR3 regions of human TCRbeta chains were analyzed by immunosequencing. The study's processing was this. Repertoire TCRs were matched against a reference library of SARS-CoV-2-specific TCRs generated with the MIRA antigen-specificity platform. Breadth was defined as the fraction of unique TCRs that were SARS-CoV-2-associated, and depth was defined as the fraction of total T cells that were SARS-CoV-2-associated. Using the MIRA data, each spike-specific TCR was assigned both to the spike region to which the TCR was reactive and to a CD4 or CD8 class. Log10-transformed breadth and depth values were compared by one-way ANOVA with Sidak's multiple comparisons tests. The table was pulled from immuneACCESS by TCRdb, which kept in-frame rearrangements only. Such tables lose some clones; where checked, under half of the loss comes from unresolved V genes, and the rest has no known cause. V and J calls and clone size are given by that table; D and trimming were obtained from the DNA. The sample includes almost 65,000 clones, with 84% observed a single time. Approximately 7% of the sample lies in the top ten.

Taken from the germline V gene, the CDR1 and CDR2 loops are SGDLS and YYNGEE. V is pruned by 1 base and J by 8 bases, leaving 14 bases of the junction without a gene match. The cysteine opens and the phenylalanine closes a CDR3 of 18 amino acids. Only the CDR3 part of the read is kept: 54 bases, read in frame from the first base. Taken with the paper, the label for time point translates to: baseline before first vaccination. The vaccinee samples were drawn from two UK trials, COV001 and COV002, one of which was a single-blind randomized controlled phase 2/3 trial testing AZD1222 (ChAdOx1 nCoV-19) in healthy adults. For TCRbeta chain sequencing, PBMC samples were collected from trial participants at day 0 and at day 28 after the second dose.

The sequence was collected from an adult in good health. The rearranged chain carries TRBV9 and TRBJ1-6; 8 bases in the middle match TRBD1. The sequenced sample was peripheral blood, obtained on day 0 of AZD1222 vaccination. The nucleotide sequence is TGTGCCAGCAGCGTAAGTGTACAGGGGGAGCGTGGGTATTCACCCCTCCACTTT. It encodes CASSVSVQGERGYSPLHF.